This is a list of T cell receptor beta chains from one sample in a study of T cells in Graves' hyperthyroidism and ophthalmopathy. In TCRdb, the multiplex PCR reads were re-called with MiXCR into one record per CDR3 protein. The profile covers around 370,000 distinct CDR3 sequences, with about a fifth appearing a single time and around 40% taken by the ten largest. Material: blood. The receptor source for this set is a man aged 18 to 35 with Graves' ophthalmopathy. CDR3s include the opening cysteine and the closing phenylalanine or tryptophan. A D gene is named only where the DNA matches it firmly. Clone size is shown for a subset of rows, as once, few, many or a class of expanded clone.

size	J	V	D	DNA	CDR3
many	TRBJ2-7	TRBV11-2	-	TGTGCCAGCAGCCGACCCGGGACACCAGCAAGGGAGCAGTACTTC	CASSRPGTPAREQYF
many	TRBJ1-2	TRBV7-2	-	TGTGCCAGCAGCTTAGTCTCAGGGAAGCGGAACTATGGCTACACCTTC	CASSLVSGKRNYGYTF
many	TRBJ1-5	TRBV7-8	-	TGTGCCAGCAGCTCCGGGGATCAGCCCCAGCATTTT	CASSSGDQPQHF
few	TRBJ1-4	TRBV6-1	TRBD1	TGTGCCAGCAACGACAGGGTTGGAGAAAAACTGTTTTTT	CASNDRVGEKLFF
many	TRBJ2-7	TRBV2	-	TGTGCCAGCAGCCGACGACAGGAAATATACGAGCAGTACTTC	CASSRRQEIYEQYF
many	TRBJ1-1	TRBV12-3/TRBV12-4	-	TGTGCCAGCAGCAAGAACTCCCCGGTGAACACTGAAGCTTTCTTT	CASSKNSPVNTEAFF
few	TRBJ1-4	TRBV5-1	-	TGCGCCAGCAGCTTGGGGGACGGAGGGTATGAAAAACTGTTTTTT	CASSLGDGGYEKLFF
-	TRBJ2-1	TRBV6-2/TRBV6-3	TRBD1	TGTGCCAGCAGTTTTGCTTTAGGGACAGGGGACAATGAGCAGTTCTTC	CASSFALGTGDNEQFF
-	TRBJ2-2	TRBV29-1	-	TGCAGCGTTGGCACGGCGACCGGGGAGCTGTTTTTT	CSVGTATGELFF
-	TRBJ2-4	TRBV5-4	-	TGTGCCAGCAGCCCTTTTGGGGGGGCTGCAAAAAACATTCAGTACTTC	CASSPFGGAAKNIQYF
-	TRBJ2-2	TRBV19	-	TGTGCCAGTACTCCACCTGGGGGGTACACCGGGGAGCTGTTTTTT	CASTPPGGYTGELFF
-	TRBJ2-1	TRBV29-1	-	TGCAGCGTTGAAGGGGGAGCAGGCTCCTACAATGAGCAGTTCTTC	CSVEGGAGSYNEQFF
-	TRBJ2-1	TRBV19	-	TGTGCCAGTAGTATAGATCCCAGGGGGGATTGGTTCTTC	CASSIDPRGDWFF
-	TRBJ2-1	TRBV29-1	-	TGCAGCGCTGAATTGACTCTGGGCAATGAGCAGTTCTTC	CSAELTLGNEQFF
-	TRBJ2-3	TRBV5-4	TRBD2	TGTGCCAGCAGCTTGGCTAGCGGGGGGATCACAGATACGCAGTATTTT	CASSLASGGITDTQYF
-	TRBJ1-6	TRBV27	TRBD1	TGTGCCAGCAGTCCCGACAGGGGTCCTAATTCACCCCTCCACTTT	CASSPDRGPNSPLHF
-	TRBJ2-3	TRBV10-3	TRBD1	TGTGCCATCAGTTTCAAGGGGGCTGGGGCAGATACGCAGTATTTT	CAISFKGAGADTQYF
few	TRBJ2-1	TRBV4-1	-	TGCGCCAGCAGCCAGCCTCTGAGCAACTACAATGAGCAGTTCTTC	CASSQPLSNYNEQFF
many	TRBJ2-1	TRBV13	TRBD2	TGTGCCAGCAGCACCGGGGGGGGCTATGAGCAGTTCTTC	CASSTGGGYEQFF
few	TRBJ2-2	TRBV12-3/TRBV12-4	TRBD2	TGTGCCAGCAGCCCGGGAGGGGGAACGAACACCGGGGAGCTGTTTTTT	CASSPGGGTNTGELFF
few	TRBJ1-2	TRBV24-1	TRBD1	TGTGCCACCGGGACAGAGGGTTACGGCTACACCTTC	CATGTEGYGYTF
-	TRBJ1-4	TRBV4-1	-	TGCGCCAGCAGCGGTCTTTCTGAGGAAAAACTGTTTTTT	CASSGLSEEKLFF
many	TRBJ2-7	TRBV2	TRBD1	TGTGCCAGCAGTGATGAGGGGGCAACCTACGAGCAGTACTTC	CASSDEGATYEQYF
many	TRBJ1-1	TRBV28	TRBD1	TGTGCCAGCAGTGTCCCCCCAGGGGGCCAAAAAGCTTTCTTT	CASSVPPGGQKAFF
-	TRBJ2-1	TRBV19	-	TGTGCCAGTAGTATTTTTGACGGGGGAGAAAACAATGAGCAGTTCTTC	CASSIFDGGENNEQFF
-	TRBJ2-7	TRBV19	-	TGTGCCAGTAGTACGCCACAGGCTCGGGGGTCCTACGAGCAGTACTTC	CASSTPQARGSYEQYF
many	TRBJ2-7	TRBV5-1	TRBD1	TGCGCCAGCAGCAAAGAAACCGGGACAGGGTCCGAGCAGTACTTC	CASSKETGTGSEQYF
few	TRBJ1-1	TRBV2	TRBD1	TGTGCCAGCAGTCGGGACAGGGGGGTTGAAGCTTTCTTT	CASSRDRGVEAFF
-	TRBJ2-1	TRBV27	TRBD2	TGTGCCAGCAGACTAGCGGACCGGTACAATGAGCAGTTCTTC	CASRLADRYNEQFF